This passage covers 26 T cell receptor beta chains from one sample sequenced in a study of blood T cell repertoires in COVID-19. The method was immunoSEQ multiplex PCR; TCRdb's version includes in-frame clones alone and lacks a portion of them. The sample has about 100,000 clones; roughly 90% are singletons. Material for sequencing was peripheral blood. Receptors originate from a human donor in a cohort sampled during active COVID-19.

This clone was counted once. The V gene is TRBV7-3, the J gene TRBJ1-2; maybe TRBD1 (6 bases). The CDR3 length is 15 residues. Trimming removed 1 base from V and 4 bases from J, with 13 bases in between. CDR1 and CDR2 (germline): SGHTA, FQGTGA. DNA of the CDR3: TGTGCCAGCAGCTTAAGGGCAGGGGCGGCCTATGGCTACACCTTC. It is translated as CASSLRAGAAYGYTF.

The rearrangement joins TRBV6-4 to TRBJ2-2; 9 nucleotides match TRBD2. Trimming cost V 2 bases and J 4 bases; bases outside gene matches: 2. Germline V CDR1 and CDR2: MRHNA, SNTAGT. This CDR3 is built from 15 residues. The CDR3, as DNA: TGTGCCAGCAGTGACGATAGCGGGGGCACCGGGGAGCTGTTTTTT. This gives the protein CASSDDSGGTGELFF.

The sample holds one count of this clone. The chain employs TRBV12-5 and TRBJ2-2, with a tentative D call TRBD2 (5 bases). The V and J ends lost 6 bases and 6 bases respectively, with 8 bases between them. Per the germline V gene, CDR1 is LGHNT and CDR2 is FRNRAP. The CDR3 length is 12 residues. This chain's CDR3 is CASGSGAGELFF. DNA for the CDR3: TGTGCTAGTGGCTCCGGGGCCGGGGAGCTGTTTTTT.

This chain links TRBV3-1 (or the pseudogene TRBV3-2) with TRBJ1-3; D call uncertain. CDR1 is LGHDT, CDR2 YNNKEL, per germline (reference sequence). The CDR3 runs to 13 residues. V was trimmed by 0 bases and J by 4 bases, leaving 4 bases between them. The CDR3 DNA sequence: TGTGCCAGCAGCCAAGATCGGGGAAACACCATATATTTT. Amino acid sequence: CASSQDRGNTIYF.

The chain has TRBV28 and TRBJ2-7, with a possible D match to TRBD1 (5 bases). The CDR3 contains 14 residues. In germline, CDR1 is MDHEN, CDR2 SYDVKM. V was clipped by 5 bases and J by 5 bases, with 16 bases between them. The CDR3 DNA follows: TGTGCCAGCAGTCCGAGGACAAGGCCGGACGAGCAGTACTTC. Amino acid sequence: CASSPRTRPDEQYF.

The rearrangement uses TRBV25-1 and TRBJ2-1, with 9 bases that match TRBD2. V shed 3 bases, J shed 5 bases, and the junction held 11 bases outside the gene matches. The CDR3 covers 17 residues. The germline V gene has CDR1 MGHDK and CDR2 SYGVNS. CDR3 DNA: TGTGCCAGCAGTGACTCCAAACTAGCGGGTTTAAACAATGAGCAGTTCTTC. It is translated as CASSDSKLAGLNNEQFF. Together with reference TRBV25-1 and TRBJ2-1, the CDR3 gives the full variable domain: EADIYQTPRYLVIGTGKKITLECSQTMGHDKMYWYQQDPGMELHLIHYSYGVNSTEKGDLSSESTVSRIRTEHFPLTLESARPSHTSQYLCASSDSKLAGLNNEQFFGPGTRLTVL.

This clone was observed once. CDR3 residues: CASSFGIGYEQYF. DNA for the CDR3: TGCGCCAGCAGCTTCGGGATCGGCTACGAGCAGTACTTC. The rearrangement joins TRBV5-1 to TRBJ2-7; D is possibly TRBD2 (5 bases). CDR3 length: 13 residues. Trimming cost V 2 bases and J 3 bases, with 9 bases left between them. Germline values: CDR1 SGHRS, CDR2 YFSETQ.

This chain connects TRBV3-1 (or the pseudogene TRBV3-2) to TRBJ2-3; TRBD2 matches at 8 bases. Trimming took 3 bases from V and 6 from J; bases not matched to a gene: 17. The length of the CDR3 is 18 residues. The V gene's germline CDR1 is LGHDT and CDR2 YNNKEL (reference sequence). CDR3 amino acids: CASSQLPPLRGARDTQYF. CDR3 coding DNA: TGTGCCAGCAGCCAGTTACCCCCCCTGCGGGGGGCTAGGGATACGCAGTATTTT.

This chain's CDR3 is CASSFGQMSTDTQYF. The DNA for the CDR3 is TGTGCCAGTAGTTTCGGACAGATGTCCACAGATACGCAGTATTTT. The J gene is TRBJ2-3, the V gene TRBV19, with D perhaps matching TRBD1 (6 bases). The CDR3 totals 15 residues. Germline CDR1 and CDR2: LNHDA and SQIVND (reference sequence). V lost 5 bases and J 2 bases, leaving 14 bases between the germline ends.

The genes are TRBV19 and TRBJ1-1; 7 bases line up with TRBD1. CDR1 and CDR2 (germline): LNHDA, SQIVND (reference sequence). J gave up 2 bases and V 3 bases, and 6 bases lay outside the gene matches. The CDR3 runs to 15 residues. CDR3 in amino acids: CASSIVGGGNTEAFF. DNA of the CDR3: TGTGCCAGTAGTATTGTAGGGGGCGGTAACACTGAAGCTTTCTTT.

The rearrangement uses TRBV6-5 and TRBJ1-3; 8 nucleotides align to TRBD1. Germline CDR1 MNHEY, CDR2 SVGAGI. The CDR3 sequence is 15 residues long. V was pared by 7 bases and J by 0 bases, with 5 bases of the junction left unmatched. The CDR3: CASIRDRSSGNTIYF. CDR3 coding DNA: TGTGCCAGCATAAGGGACAGGAGCTCTGGAAACACCATATATTTT.

This clone was detected many times. The chain joins TRBV7-9 to TRBJ1-6; 9 bases line up with TRBD1. Per the germline V gene, CDR1 is SEHNR and CDR2 is FQNEAQ (reference sequence). The CDR3 extends over 17 amino acids. V was clipped by 4 bases and J by 7 bases; unmatched bases: 11. CDR3 bases: TGTGCCAGCAGCTACACGTCTCGACAGGGGGGGAATTCACCCCTCCACTTT. Its protein product is CASSYTSRQGGNSPLHF.

The chain joins TRBV11-2 to TRBJ1-1, with a tentative D call TRBD1 (5 bases). The CDR3 spans 13 residues. Germline CDR1 is SGHAT and CDR2 is FQNNGV. Trimming left V 6 bases short and J 0 bases short, with 8 bases between. CDR3: CASRRGLNTEAFF. The CDR3, as DNA: TGTGCCAGCAGAAGGGGTTTGAACACTGAAGCTTTCTTT.

The chain is built from TRBV6-6 and TRBJ1-1; D not certain. The CDR3 is 12 residues long. The V end lost 5 bases, the J end lost 6 bases, and 10 bases lay between the germline ends. The germline V gene has CDR1 MNHNY and CDR2 SVGAGI (reference sequence). The CDR3 bases are TGTGCCAGCAGTCCCCGCCAGTCTGAAGCTTTCTTT. It encodes CASSPRQSEAFF.

The rearrangement uses TRBV9 and TRBJ2-1, with 10 bases lining up with TRBD2. The junction had 6 bases not matched to a gene; V was cut back by 2 bases and J by 7 bases. This CDR3 region has 15 residues. Germline assignment: CDR1 SGDLS and CDR2 YYNGEE. The CDR3 coding sequence is TGTGCCAGCAGCGTGGGACTAGCGTATACAAATGAGCAGTTCTTC. Its translation: CASSVGLAYTNEQFF.

The CDR3 nucleotides are TGTGCCAGCAGTGACTACCAACTAGCGGGGGGGCAGTTAGATACGCAGTATTTT. This sequence encodes CASSDYQLAGGQLDTQYF. This sequence joins TRBV6-4 and TRBJ2-3; 13 bases are shared with TRBD2. The CDR3 has 18 amino acids. V was clipped by 1 base and J by 5 bases; unmatched bases: 9. Germline CDR1 reads MRHNA; CDR2 reads SNTAGT.

The chain employs TRBV5-1 and TRBJ2-1, with D tentatively TRBD2 (6 bases). This CDR3 contains 18 residues. The germline gives CDR1 SGHRS, CDR2 YFSETQ. Trimming removed 6 bases from V and 7 bases from J, with 29 bases in between. CDR3 DNA sequence: TGCGCCAGCAATAATGGCGGGGTAAGGACTCATAATGGGAATGAGCAGTTCTTC. It encodes CASNNGGVRTHNGNEQFF.

The chain is built from TRBV5-1 and TRBJ1-4; tentatively, D is TRBD1 (5 bases). Trimming removed 4 bases at V and 2 bases at J, with 18 bases between. Germline lookup yields CDR1 SGHRS and CDR2 YFSETQ. The CDR3 runs to 17 residues. The chain's CDR3 is CASSPRTLDSTNEKLFF. The CDR3 DNA is TGCGCCAGCAGCCCGCGAACCCTCGACAGTACTAATGAAAAACTGTTTTTT.

The chain employs TRBV3-1 (or the pseudogene TRBV3-2) and TRBJ1-6, with TRBD1 as a possible D gene (6 bases). Per the germline V gene, CDR1 is LGHDT and CDR2 is YNNKEL (reference sequence). V lost 6 bases and J lost 1, with 13 bases in between. This CDR3 has 16 residues. CDR3 nucleotide sequence: TGTGCCAGCAGTTTAACAGGGAAATCCTATAATTCACCCCTCCACTTT. Translated: CASSLTGKSYNSPLHF.

This clone was counted a few times. V and J are TRBV10-2 and TRBJ1-5, with a weak D call TRBD1 (6 bases). V was cut by 5 bases and J by 4 bases, with 9 bases left in between. The CDR3 is made up of 13 amino acids. Germline CDR1 WSHSY, CDR2 SAAADI. The CDR3 sequence is CASSIQGNQPQHF. The CDR3, as DNA: TGCGCCAGCAGTATACAGGGAAATCAGCCCCAGCATTTT.

V gene TRBV9 combines with J gene TRBJ2-1, with TRBD2 as a possible D gene (5 bases). The V and J ends lost 0 bases and 6 bases respectively, with 16 bases between them. CDR1 is SGDLS, CDR2 YYNGEE, per germline. The CDR3 has 16 amino acids. CDR3 sequence: CASSVDDVGVRNEQFF. The CDR3 DNA sequence: TGTGCCAGCAGCGTAGACGACGTCGGGGTTCGCAATGAGCAGTTCTTC.

The chain has TRBV5-1 and TRBJ2-7; TRBD2 matches at 7 bases. Germline V gene data show CDR1 as SGHRS and CDR2 as YFSETQ. The CDR3 sequence is 14 residues long. Trimming at V came to 8 bases and at J to 2 bases, leaving 10 bases not matched to a gene. DNA for the CDR3: TGCGCCAGTAAGCTTGAACGGGGGGCCTACGAGCAGTACTTC. It encodes CASKLERGAYEQYF. The variable domain in full, completed from reference TRBV5-1 and TRBJ2-7, reads KAGVTQTPRYLIKTRGQQVTLSCSPISGHRSVSWYQQTPGQGLQFLFEYFSETQRNKGNFPGRFSGRQFSNSRSEMNVSTLELGDSALYLCASKLERGAYEQYFGPGTRLTVT.

J is TRBJ2-5 and V is TRBV18; D is possibly TRBD2 (5 bases). The CDR3 has 13 residues. V shed 5 bases and J shed 4 bases, with 11 bases lying between them. Germline V CDR1 and CDR2: KGHSH, LQKENI. The CDR3 loop reads CASSVSVRETQYF. DNA for the CDR3: TGTGCCAGCTCAGTTAGCGTTCGAGAGACCCAGTACTTC.

The V and J genes are TRBV5-5 and TRBJ2-7; D might be TRBD2 (6 bases). CDR1 and CDR2 from the germline V gene are SGHKS and YYEKEE (reference sequence). This CDR3 is 15 amino acids long. V was trimmed by 4 bases and J by 0 bases, leaving 14 bases between them. CDR3 coding DNA: TGTGCCAGCAGCCTCAACCGGGGGATCTCCTACGAGCAGTACTTC. Protein sequence: CASSLNRGISYEQYF. The variable domain in full, with the rest retrieved from reference TRBV5-5 and TRBJ2-7, is DAGVTQSPTHLIKTRGQQVTLRCSPISGHKSVSWYQQVLGQGPQFIFQYYEKEERGRGNFPDRFSARQFPNYSSELNVNALLLGDSALYLCASSLNRGISYEQYFGPGTRLTVT.

The chain recombines TRBV11-2 with TRBJ2-1; possible D gene TRBD2, 6 bases. V lost 5 bases and J lost 3, with 17 bases in between. Looked up from germline, CDR1 is SGHAT and CDR2 is FQNNGV. CDR3 length: 16 amino acids. CDR3 loop: CASSSTGTFHYNEQFF. CDR3 in DNA: TGTGCCAGCAGCAGTACCGGGACTTTTCACTACAATGAGCAGTTCTTC.

The V gene is TRBV19, the J gene TRBJ1-1, with TRBD1 identical over 9 bases. Germline values: CDR1 LNHDA, CDR2 SQIVND (reference sequence). Germline trimming cut 10 bases from V and 4 bases from J; bases unmatched to any gene: 7. The CDR3 is 13 amino acids. CDR3 nucleotide sequence: TGTGCCATTAGGCCGACAGGGGGCACTGAAGCTTTCTTT. Protein: CAIRPTGGTEAFF.